The 25 T cell receptor beta chains below were found in one sample sequenced in a study of CD8+ T cells in alopecia areata. cDNA reverse transcribed from extracted RNA served as the sequencing template. The protocol was immunoSEQ multiplex PCR, while the TCRdb copy is restricted to in-frame clones and leaves out a portion. The sample lists 140,000 to 150,000 clones, about 51% occurring once. The specimen comprised CD4+ T cells sorted from blood, sampled at week 0. The receptors stem from a human donor with alopecia areata.

The V gene is TRBV19, the J gene TRBJ2-2; 12 bases line up with TRBD1. Germline trimming cut 10 bases from V and 6 bases from J; bases unmatched to any gene: 12. Germline-derived CDR1 and CDR2 are LNHDA and SQIVND (reference sequence). The CDR3 has 16 amino acids. CDR3 sequence: CATPRGTGGASGELFF. CDR3 bases: TGTGCCACCCCACGCGGGACAGGGGGCGCCTCCGGGGAGCTGTTTTTT.

The table lists this clone with a few counts. The chain employs TRBV9 and TRBJ2-1; 11 bases match TRBD2. V was pared by 0 bases and J by 8 bases, with 4 bases of the junction left unmatched. Germline CDR1 SGDLS, CDR2 YYNGEE. The CDR3 consists of 15 residues. CDR3 region: CASSVGSSGRYEQFF. The CDR3 DNA sequence: TGTGCCAGCAGCGTAGGGTCTAGCGGGAGGTATGAGCAGTTCTTC.

V and J are TRBV29-1 and TRBJ2-7; D is undetermined. Germline CDR1 and CDR2: SQVTM and ANQGSEA. The CDR3 length is 12 residues. The germline V and J ends were trimmed by 2 bases and 3 bases, with 8 bases remaining between them. CDR3 DNA sequence: TGCAGCGTTGAAACAAGAGACTACGAGCAGTACTTC. It encodes CSVETRDYEQYF.

The chain employs TRBV14 and TRBJ2-5, with 9 bases lining up with TRBD1. The V and J ends lost 3 bases and 4 bases, in that order; junction bases with no gene match: 0. CDR3 length equals 13 residues. From germline, CDR1 is SGHDN and CDR2 FVKESK. For the CDR3, the DNA is TGTGCCAGCAGCCAGACAGGGGGAGAGACCCAGTACTTC. Residues: CASSQTGGETQYF.

This clone was detected only a few times. The V and J genes are TRBV30 and TRBJ1-1; D is ambiguous. V shed 0 bases and J shed 3 bases, with 11 bases lying between them. This CDR3 is built from 14 residues. Germline V gene sequence: CDR1 GTSNPN, CDR2 SVGIG (reference sequence). This chain's CDR3 is CAWSVRPPDTEAFF. For the CDR3, the DNA is TGTGCCTGGAGTGTACGCCCGCCGGACACTGAAGCTTTCTTT.

The J gene is TRBJ2-7, the V gene TRBV29-1; 9 nucleotides agree with TRBD2. Germline values: CDR1 SQVTM, CDR2 ANQGSEA. The J segment lost 7 bases and the V segment lost 6 bases, leaving 7 bases of the junction unmatched. CDR3 length equals 12 residues. CDR3 coding DNA: TGCAGCGTGGGGACTAGCTGGCGGGAGCAGTACTTC. Amino acid sequence: CSVGTSWREQYF.

This chain connects TRBV4-1 to TRBJ1-4; possibly TRBD1 for D (6 bases). CDR1 is MGHRA, CDR2 YSYEKL, per germline. The germline V and J ends were trimmed by 1 base and 8 bases, with 11 bases remaining between them. CDR3 length: 14 residues. CDR3 coding DNA: TGCGCCAGCAGCCAAGGAGGGGGAGGCGAAAAACTGTTTTTT. Its protein product is CASSQGGGGEKLFF.

V and J are TRBV7-9 and TRBJ1-3; D uncertain. The length of the CDR3 is 15 residues. Germline V gene data show CDR1 as SEHNR and CDR2 as FQNEAQ (reference sequence). The germline V and J ends were trimmed by 2 bases and 2 bases, with 10 bases remaining between them. This CDR3 is CASSLSSPTGNTIYF. In DNA, the CDR3 is TGTGCCAGCAGCTTATCTTCGCCGACTGGAAACACCATATATTTT.

The chain couples TRBV5-1 to TRBJ2-1, with D possibly matching TRBD2 (5 bases). Trimming pared 9 bases from V and 4 bases from J, leaving 20 bases between. The CDR3 totals 15 residues. The germline gives CDR1 SGHRS, CDR2 YFSETQ. CDR3 protein: CATQRGADHYNEQFF. The DNA for the CDR3 is TGCGCCACCCAAAGAGGAGCGGACCATTACAATGAGCAGTTCTTC.

The chain links TRBV2 to TRBJ2-7; the match to TRBD1 covers 8 bases. Germline V gene sequence: CDR1 SNHLY, CDR2 FYNNEI. After removal of 6 bases from V and 11 bases from J, the junction contained 6 bases not matched to a gene. The CDR3 is 11 amino acids. CDR3 bases: TGTGCCAGCAGGGGGACAGGTGGAAAGTACTTC. It yields the protein CASRGTGGKYF.

This clone appeared a few times. The J gene is TRBJ2-1, the V gene TRBV27; 7 bases map to TRBD2. CDR1 and CDR2 from the germline V gene are MNHEY and SMNVEV (reference sequence). CDR3 length: 15 amino acids. With 2 bases clipped from V and 7 bases from J, the junction kept 8 bases outside the gene matches. The CDR3 nucleotides are TGTGCCAGCAGTTTAAGGGAGGGCCGTGGGAATGAGCAGTTCTTC. It encodes CASSLREGRGNEQFF.

The chain carries TRBV27 and TRBJ1-5, with D uncertain. The CDR3 consists of 14 residues. Germline-derived CDR1 and CDR2 are MNHEY and SMNVEV (reference sequence). The ends were cut back, 8 bases at V and 0 bases at J, with 11 bases in the middle. For the CDR3, the DNA is TGTGCCAGCGGGCAGCTCTATAGCAATCAGCCCCAGCATTTT. Protein product: CASGQLYSNQPQHF.

V and J are TRBV5-1 and TRBJ2-7, with 11 bases lining up with TRBD2. The germline CDR1 and CDR2 sequences are SGHRS and YFSETQ. The V segment lost 4 bases and the J segment 3 bases; nucleotides outside the gene matches: 6. The CDR3 spans 15 residues. This CDR3 reads CASSVAGTSGYEQYF. The CDR3 DNA is TGCGCCAGCAGCGTGGCCGGGACTAGCGGCTACGAGCAGTACTTC. The whole variable domain, filled in from reference TRBV5-1 and TRBJ2-7, reads KAGVTQTPRYLIKTRGQQVTLSCSPISGHRSVSWYQQTPGQGLQFLFEYFSETQRNKGNFPGRFSGRQFSNSRSEMNVSTLELGDSALYLCASSVAGTSGYEQYFGPGTRLTVT.

The gene calls are TRBV2 and TRBJ2-5; TRBD1 might be the D (5 bases). Per germline, CDR1 SNHLY and CDR2 FYNNEI. The CDR3 covers 13 residues. V was shortened by 5 bases and J by 5 bases, with 12 bases between the two germline ends. CDR3 nucleotide sequence: TGTGCCAGCAGTAGACAGCCGTCGGAGACCCAGTACTTC. Protein product: CASSRQPSETQYF.

The sample holds a few counts of this clone. The rearrangement links TRBV29-1 to TRBJ2-4; TRBD1 matches 7 bases. This CDR3 contains 15 residues. Per the germline V gene, CDR1 is SQVTM and CDR2 is ANQGSEA. V lost 5 bases and J lost 3; bases outside the gene matches: 10. CDR3 residues: CSVLLQGVGKNIQYF. CDR3 bases: TGCAGCGTTCTACTCCAGGGGGTGGGCAAAAACATTCAGTACTTC. Combining the CDR3 with reference TRBV29-1 and TRBJ2-4 gives the whole variable domain SAVISQKPSRDICQRGTSLTIQCQVDSQVTMMFWYRQQPGQSLTLIATANQGSEATYESGFVIDKFPISRPNLTFSTLTVSNMSPEDSSIYLCSVLLQGVGKNIQYFGAGTRLSVL.

This clone was found a few times. The chain couples TRBV6-5 to TRBJ2-2; 8 nucleotides line up with TRBD1. The CDR3 loop spans 13 amino acids. CDR1 MNHEY and CDR2 SVGAGI come from the germline V gene. Losses at the gene ends were 8 bases for V and 4 bases for J; bases not matched to a gene: 3. CDR3: CASGTGVTGELFF. The CDR3 DNA reads TGTGCCAGCGGGACAGGTGTCACCGGGGAGCTGTTTTTT.

This sequence joins TRBV30 and TRBJ1-5; D is perhaps TRBD1 (6 bases). Germline V gene lookup returns CDR1 GTSNPN and CDR2 SVGIG (reference sequence). Trimming left V 3 bases short and J 1 base short, with 13 bases between. The CDR3 has 15 residues. The DNA for the CDR3 is TGTGCCTGGAGCGCCCAAGGGGGAAGCAATCAGCCCCAGCATTTT. Protein sequence: CAWSAQGGSNQPQHF.

In its sample, this clone was seen a few times. The gene calls are TRBV7-9 and TRBJ1-5; 9 bases fit TRBD1. The CDR3 length is 17 residues. Germline V gene lookup returns CDR1 SEHNR and CDR2 FQNEAQ (reference sequence). The ends lost 1 base at V and 6 bases at J; junction bases unmatched: 10. CDR3: CASSLEIGTGSVQPQHF. CDR3 sequence (DNA): TGTGCCAGCAGCTTAGAAATCGGGACAGGGAGTGTTCAGCCCCAGCATTTT.

The V gene is TRBV11-3, the J gene TRBJ2-3, with 7 positions matching TRBD1. CDR1 and CDR2 from the germline V gene are SGHNT and YENEEA. This CDR3 region has 16 residues. V lost 5 bases to trimming and J lost 4 bases; unmatched junction nucleotides: 12. The CDR3 DNA follows: TGTGCCAGCAGCCTCCTACGACAGGGCGGCCCAGATACGCAGTATTTT. Protein sequence: CASSLLRQGGPDTQYF.

CDR3 sequence (DNA): TGTGCCAGCAGCTTAGTGGCAGGGCCTATCTACGAGCAGTACTTC. Its translation: CASSLVAGPIYEQYF. V is TRBV7-9 and J is TRBJ2-7, with D perhaps matching TRBD1 (5 bases). CDR1 SEHNR and CDR2 FQNEAQ come from the germline V gene (reference sequence). Trimming left V 1 base short and J 3 bases short, with 13 bases between. The CDR3 loop spans 15 amino acids.

This clone turned up a few times. Other DNA sequences from this sample encode an identical CDR3 as well. The V gene is TRBV30, the J gene TRBJ2-7; no definite D call. The V gene lost 0 bases and the J gene lost 3 bases, with 9 bases spanning the gap. Per germline, CDR1 GTSNPN and CDR2 SVGIG (reference sequence). CDR3 length: 13 residues. CDR3 in DNA: TGTGCCTGGAGTGTAAGGCCCCGCTACGAGCAGTACTTC. Its protein is CAWSVRPRYEQYF.

This chain joins TRBV29-1 and TRBJ2-5, with D possibly TRBD1 on 5 matching bases. With 4 bases removed from V and 5 bases from J, the gap between germline ends came to 14 bases. The germline V gene has CDR1 SQVTM and CDR2 ANQGSEA. This CDR3 is 13 amino acids long. The CDR3 coding sequence is TGCAGCGTTGCTGGGGCCAGCTCGGAGACCCAGTACTTC. This translates into CSVAGASSETQYF.

V and J are TRBV30 and TRBJ1-3; the D is unclear. This CDR3 is built from 11 residues. CDR1 is GTSNPN and CDR2 is SVGIG in the germline V gene (reference sequence). V shed 1 base and J shed 6 bases, with 4 bases lying between them. The CDR3 DNA reads TGTGCCTGGAGTGGCGCAAACACCATATATTTT. This gives the protein CAWSGANTIYF.

The chain uses TRBV29-1 and TRBJ2-5; TRBD1 might be the D (6 bases). The CDR3 has 15 amino acids. Trimming took 1 base from V and 0 from J, leaving 12 bases between them. In germline, CDR1 is SQVTM, CDR2 ANQGSEA. Written as DNA, the CDR3 is TGCAGCGTTGAAGGGGACAACTCGTACCAAGAGACCCAGTACTTC. It translates to CSVEGDNSYQETQYF.

This clone has only a few counts. The rearrangement links TRBV11-2 to TRBJ2-7; D is perhaps TRBD1 (6 bases). V was pared by 7 bases and J by 5 bases, with 21 bases between. This CDR3 spans 15 amino acids. Germline V gene sequence: CDR1 SGHAT, CDR2 FQNNGV. CDR3 loop: CASITPQGRGHEQYF. CDR3 nucleotide sequence: TGTGCCAGCATCACCCCGCAGGGCAGGGGCCACGAGCAGTACTTC.